One TCR beta chain is described in this entry. The data stem from a study of technical replicates of blood from a few donors. Sequenced by immunoSEQ multiplex PCR; TCRdb stores in-frame clones only, minus some. Here the sample spans some 96,000 clones, more than 90% being singletons. Germline assignment: CDR1 SGHVS and CDR2 FQNEAQ. Trimming shortened V by 5 bases and J by 5 bases, and 22 bases separated the two germline ends. The CDR3 has 17 residues. This chain joins TRBV7-8 and TRBJ2-1; D call uncertain. The material sequenced was T cells isolated from PBMCs. The sequence was collected from a human donor in good health. The CDR3 DNA sequence: TGTGCCAGCAGCCAAAAGGTCCTCAGTAGGAGAGACAATGAGCAGTTCTTC. Translation gives CASSQKVLSRRDNEQFF. The whole variable domain, filled in from reference TRBV7-8 and TRBJ2-1, reads GAGVSQSPRYKVAKRGQDVALRCDPISGHVSLFWYQQALGQGPEFLTYFQNEAQLDKSGLPSDRFFAERPEGSVSTLKIQRTQQEDSAVYLCASSQKVLSRRDNEQFFGPGTRLTVL.